The present T cell receptor (beta chain) was sequenced within a study of CD8 T cells in ankylosing spondylitis. Each TCR beta library was made by quantitative 5'-RACE that incorporated molecular barcodes. TCRdb used MiXCR to reprocess the 5' RACE reads, holding one entry per CDR3 protein. The sample consists of 300,000 to 400,000 distinct CDR3 sequences, approximately 20% of them appearing once. The CDR3 length is 13 residues. J lost 3 bases, V lost 6 bases, and 4 bases had no gene match. Study results and caveats: Blood from ankylosing spondylitis patients appeared to carry a characteristic roughly eight-variant TCR beta motif.

This clonotype was counted at least ten times. Its target is unknown. The V gene is TRBV12-3 or TRBV12-4, the J gene TRBJ1-1; 7 nucleotides align to TRBD1. Input material: blood, either unsorted or a sorted T cell fraction (not recorded which). The TCR comes from a male donor with ankylosing spondylitis. CDR3 protein: CASSSDRDTEAFF. CDR3 DNA sequence: TGTGCCAGCAGCTCAGACAGGGACACTGAAGCTTTCTTT.